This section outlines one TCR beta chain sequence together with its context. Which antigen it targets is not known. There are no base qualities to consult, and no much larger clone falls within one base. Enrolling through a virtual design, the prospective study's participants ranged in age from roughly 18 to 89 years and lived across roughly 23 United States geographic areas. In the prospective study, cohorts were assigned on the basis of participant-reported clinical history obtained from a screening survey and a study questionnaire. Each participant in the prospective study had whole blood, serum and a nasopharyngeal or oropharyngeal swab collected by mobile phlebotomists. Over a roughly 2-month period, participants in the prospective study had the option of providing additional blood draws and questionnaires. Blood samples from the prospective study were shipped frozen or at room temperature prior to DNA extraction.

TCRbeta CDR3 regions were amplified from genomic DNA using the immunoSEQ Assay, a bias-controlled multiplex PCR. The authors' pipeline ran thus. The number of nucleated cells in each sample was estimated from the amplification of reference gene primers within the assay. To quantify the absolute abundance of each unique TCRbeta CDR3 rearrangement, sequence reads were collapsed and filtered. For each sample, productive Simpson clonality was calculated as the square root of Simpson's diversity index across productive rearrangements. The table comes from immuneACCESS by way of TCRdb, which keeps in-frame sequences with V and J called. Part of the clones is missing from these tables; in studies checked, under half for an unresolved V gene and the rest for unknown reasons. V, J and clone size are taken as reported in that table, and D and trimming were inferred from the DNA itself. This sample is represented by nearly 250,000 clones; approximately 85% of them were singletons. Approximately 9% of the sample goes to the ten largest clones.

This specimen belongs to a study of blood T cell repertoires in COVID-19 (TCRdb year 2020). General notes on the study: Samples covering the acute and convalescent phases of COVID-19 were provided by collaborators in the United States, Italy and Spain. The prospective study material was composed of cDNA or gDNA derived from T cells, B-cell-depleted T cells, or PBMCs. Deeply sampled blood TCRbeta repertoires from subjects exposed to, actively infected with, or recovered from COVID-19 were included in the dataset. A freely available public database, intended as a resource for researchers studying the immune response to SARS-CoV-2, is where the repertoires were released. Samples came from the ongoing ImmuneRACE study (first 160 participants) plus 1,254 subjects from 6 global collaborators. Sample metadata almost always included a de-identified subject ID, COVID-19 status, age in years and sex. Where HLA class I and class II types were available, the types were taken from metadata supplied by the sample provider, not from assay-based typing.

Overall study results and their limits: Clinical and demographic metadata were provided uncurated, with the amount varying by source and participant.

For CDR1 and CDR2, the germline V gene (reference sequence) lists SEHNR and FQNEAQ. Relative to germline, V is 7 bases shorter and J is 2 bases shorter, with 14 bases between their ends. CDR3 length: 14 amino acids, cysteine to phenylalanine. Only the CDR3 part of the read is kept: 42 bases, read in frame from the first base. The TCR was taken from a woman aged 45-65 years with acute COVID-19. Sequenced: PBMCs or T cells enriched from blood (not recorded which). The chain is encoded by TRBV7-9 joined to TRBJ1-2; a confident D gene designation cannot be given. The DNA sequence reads TGTGCCAGCACCCCGGCGGGAGGGAACTATGGCTACACCTTC. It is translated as CASTPAGGNYGYTF.